The rows below give T cell receptor beta chains drawn from one sample of a study of blood T cell repertoires in COVID-19. Profiling relied on immunoSEQ multiplex PCR, and the TCRdb table lists in-frame clones only, not all of them. In the table there are about 100,000 clones, approximately 86% of which are singletons. The specimen sequenced was peripheral blood. The receptors were gathered from a man aged 45-60 years with active or convalescent COVID-19. Both conserved end residues are trimmed from each CDR3.

>TRBV5-4|TRBJ2-4
ASSPDRGRAAKNIQY
>TRBV11-2|TRBJ2-3
ASGPGRGHSTDTQY
>TRBV2|TRBJ2-1
ASSEKDAGKF
>TRBV10-2|TRBJ2-7
ASSESGWGEDEQY
>TRBV7-6|TRBJ1-2
ASSLTEGGKYGYT
>TRBV23-1|TRBJ1-3
ASQGTASGNTIY
>TRBV15|TRBJ2-5
ATSTTGKETQY
>TRBV5-1|TRBJ1-1
ASSFERPPPEAF
>TRBV19|TRBJ2-1
ASRGSTYNEQF
>TRBV7-9|TRBJ2-5
ASGQGPETQY
>TRBV29-1|TRBJ1-2
SGQETGGYGYT
>TRBV11-2|TRBJ2-2
ASSLGQTSGGVRTGELF
>TRBV2|TRBJ2-7
ASRPTSGGPYEQY
>TRBV5-1|TRBJ2-3
ASTLEGRSEY
>TRBV28|TRBJ1-2
ASSLRPTGGYT
>TRBV19|TRBJ1-5
ASSIGPSFSNQPQH
>TRBV19|TRBJ1-5
ASSWFRGENQPQH
>TRBV12-5|TRBJ2-3
ASGLVLGDTQY
>TRBV4-3|TRBJ2-3
ASSQQGGDTQY
>TRBV3-1/TRBV3-2|TRBJ2-5
ASSQQVQETQY
>TRBV10-3|TRBJ1-6
AISGTTGGYNSPLH
>TRBV6-8|TRBJ1-3
ASRLGFSGNTIY
>TRBV2|TRBJ2-3
ASRGQGGPDTQY
>TRBV10-3|TRBJ2-7
ATRGGSSYEQY
>TRBV18|TRBJ1-1
ASSGNRGNTEAF
>TRBV6-5|TRBJ1-4
ASARAQSNEKLF
>TRBV9|TRBJ1-1
ASSVQGQMNTEAF
>TRBV10-1|TRBJ2-2
ASSVHRYTGELF
>TRBV4-2|TRBJ1-3
ASSQDRSSGNTIY
>TRBV5-1|TRBJ1-3
ASSRGLGDPSGNTIY
>TRBV2|TRBJ2-3
ASSEMRGIDTQY
>TRBV13|TRBJ2-5
ASSPDRQGTKTQY
>TRBV14|TRBJ1-5
ASSQGGSQPQH
>TRBV7-9|TRBJ2-3
ASSSGTGSSTQY
>TRBV2|TRBJ2-7
ASRLGPRGY
>TRBV6-9|TRBJ2-5
ASSYKPTGGEETQY
>TRBV5-5|TRBJ2-2
ASRRLAGGPTGELF
>TRBV24-1|TRBJ2-4
ATSDRETGTSGGYGSKNIQY
>TRBV5-8|TRBJ1-5
ASSLGTETNQPQH